This T cell receptor beta chain was sequenced in a study of T cell responses to AZD1222 COVID-19 vaccine. Study conclusions and caveats: Most donors were white British, females outnumbered males, and clonal diversity was possibly underestimated. Regions left unmutated in variants are reportedly the target of nearly half of spike-specific TCRs. Repertoires were collected only later (after the peak T cell response had occurred). After two AZD1222 doses, spike-specific TCR breadth and depth rose versus day 0.

Some clones are missing from TCRdb's copy, which holds only in-frame ones; the method was immunoSEQ multiplex PCR. The sample lists approximately 120,000 clones; roughly 85% were seen once. CDR1 and CDR2 from the germline V gene are LNHNV and YYDKDF (reference sequence). The CDR3 extends over 16 amino acids. The V gene lost 1 base and the J gene lost 3 bases, with 13 bases spanning the gap. A word on this clone: Its antigen is still unknown.

The receptor's source is an adult who received the AZD1222 COVID-19 vaccine. Sequences were derived from peripheral blood, sampled 28 days after the second AZD1222 dose. The chain recombines TRBV15 with TRBJ1-5; D is possibly TRBD1 (6 bases). CDR3 sequence reads: CATSRVPGGFNQPQHF. The CDR3, as DNA: TGTGCCACCAGCAGAGTCCCCGGGGGCTTCAATCAGCCCCAGCATTTT.